This T cell receptor beta chain was identified during a study of identical twins. General study points: Twin-shared out-of-frame alpha sequences were enriched for low generation probability. Cord blood beta clonotypes that were abundant carried fewer insertions, and memory repertoires showed no such trend. Beta out-of-frame twin sharing showed a weaker excess.

About this clonotype: The antigen remains undetermined.

A universal primer site came from template switching; cDNA carried unique molecular identifiers. TCRdb recomputed calls from the 5' RACE reads with MiXCR, one row per CDR3 protein. This table has approximately 230,000 distinct CDR3 sequences, roughly 13% appearing once. This CDR3 is 13 amino acids long. CDR1 and CDR2 from the germline V gene are SGHDT and YYEEEE. V lost 4 bases and J lost 7; bases outside the gene matches: 6. The TCR sequence derives from a woman younger than 35 in good health. The sequencing sample was made of memory (CD45RO+) T cells sorted from blood. V gene TRBV5-6 combines with J gene TRBJ2-3, with 7 bases identical to TRBD2. The CDR3 bases are TGTGCCAGCAGCGGGGGGGTTGAGAATACGCAGTATTTT. This codes for CASSGGVENTQYF.